Below, one T cell receptor (beta chain) is given with its context. This sample was taken from a study of blood T cell repertoires in COVID-19. Sequencing was performed with immunoSEQ multiplex PCR; in TCRdb, only in-frame clones are kept and a portion is missing. This table holds 200,000 to 250,000 clones, about 83% found once. The material sequenced was peripheral blood. This TCR was recovered from a man older than 75 with acute or convalescent COVID-19.

The CDR3 region is CASSPSAGVANEKLFF. The CDR3 DNA sequence: TGTGCCAGCAGCCCCAGCGCGGGGGTAGCTAATGAAAAACTGTTTTTT. The chain couples TRBV5-4 to TRBJ1-4; D is perhaps TRBD1 (5 bases). V was cut by 4 bases and J by 3 bases, with 16 bases left in between. The germline V gene encodes CDR1 SGHNT and CDR2 YYREEE (reference sequence). The CDR3 is made up of 16 amino acids.